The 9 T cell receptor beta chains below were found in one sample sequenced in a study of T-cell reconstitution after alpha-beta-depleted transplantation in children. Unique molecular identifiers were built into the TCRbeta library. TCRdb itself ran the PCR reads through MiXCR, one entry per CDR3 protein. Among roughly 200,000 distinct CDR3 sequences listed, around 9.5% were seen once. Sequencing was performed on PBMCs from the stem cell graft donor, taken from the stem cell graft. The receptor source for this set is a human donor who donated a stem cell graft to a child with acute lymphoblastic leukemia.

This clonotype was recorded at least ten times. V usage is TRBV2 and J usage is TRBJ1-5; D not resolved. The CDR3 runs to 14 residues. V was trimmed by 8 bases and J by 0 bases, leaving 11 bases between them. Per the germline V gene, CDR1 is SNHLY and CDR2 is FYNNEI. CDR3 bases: TGTGCCAGCTTGAAGGAGAATAGCAATCAGCCCCAGCATTTT. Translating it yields CASLKENSNQPQHF.

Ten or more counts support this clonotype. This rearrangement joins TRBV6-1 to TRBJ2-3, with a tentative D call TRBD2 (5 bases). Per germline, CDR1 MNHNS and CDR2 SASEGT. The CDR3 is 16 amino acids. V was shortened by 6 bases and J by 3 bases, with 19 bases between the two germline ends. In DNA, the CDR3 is TGTGCCAGCAGGGAAACCGGGAACGGGATTACAGATACGCAGTATTTT. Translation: CASRETGNGITDTQYF.

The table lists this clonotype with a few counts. The CDR3 here is CASSEASPRGQGHGYTF. CDR3 bases: TGTGCCAGCAGTGAAGCTTCCCCCCGGGGACAGGGTCATGGCTACACCTTC. The chain is built from TRBV6-1 and TRBJ1-2; 9 bases fit TRBD1. The germline V gene encodes CDR1 MNHNS and CDR2 SASEGT. The CDR3 length is 17 residues. The junction had 11 bases not matched to a gene; V was cut back by 0 bases and J by 6 bases.

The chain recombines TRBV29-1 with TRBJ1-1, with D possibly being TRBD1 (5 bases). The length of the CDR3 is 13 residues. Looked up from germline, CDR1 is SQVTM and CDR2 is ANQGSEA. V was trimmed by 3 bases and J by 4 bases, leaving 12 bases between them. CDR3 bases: TGCAGCGTTGACGCAGGGCGAATCACTGAAGCTTTCTTT. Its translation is CSVDAGRITEAFF.

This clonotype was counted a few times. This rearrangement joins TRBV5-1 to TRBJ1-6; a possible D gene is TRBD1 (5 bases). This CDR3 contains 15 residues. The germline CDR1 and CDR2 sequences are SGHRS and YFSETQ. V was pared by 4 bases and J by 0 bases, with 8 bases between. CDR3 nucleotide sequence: TGCGCCAGCAGCCGACAGAACTCCTATAATTCACCCCTCCACTTT. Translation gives CASSRQNSYNSPLHF.

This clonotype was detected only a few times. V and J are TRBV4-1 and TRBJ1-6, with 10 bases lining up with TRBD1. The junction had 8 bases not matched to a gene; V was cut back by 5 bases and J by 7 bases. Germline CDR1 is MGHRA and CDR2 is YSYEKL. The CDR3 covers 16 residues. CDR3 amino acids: CASSSRTGGDNSPLHF. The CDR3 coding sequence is TGCGCCAGCAGCTCCCGGACAGGGGGGGACAATTCACCCCTCCACTTT.

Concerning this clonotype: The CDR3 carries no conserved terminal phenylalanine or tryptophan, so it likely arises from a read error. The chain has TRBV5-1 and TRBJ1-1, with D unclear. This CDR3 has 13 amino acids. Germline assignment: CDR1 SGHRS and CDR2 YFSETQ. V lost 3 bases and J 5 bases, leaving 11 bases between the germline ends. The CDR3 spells CASSSLSGTEAFS. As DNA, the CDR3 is TGCGCCAGCAGCTCCTTATCTGGGACTGAAGCTTTCTCT.

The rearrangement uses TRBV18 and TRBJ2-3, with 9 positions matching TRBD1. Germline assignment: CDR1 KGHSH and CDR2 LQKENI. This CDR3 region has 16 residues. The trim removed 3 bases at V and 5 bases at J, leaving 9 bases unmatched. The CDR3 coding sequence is TGTGCCAGCTCACCCGTGAGGACAGGGGTGAAAGATACGCAGTATTTT. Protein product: CASSPVRTGVKDTQYF.

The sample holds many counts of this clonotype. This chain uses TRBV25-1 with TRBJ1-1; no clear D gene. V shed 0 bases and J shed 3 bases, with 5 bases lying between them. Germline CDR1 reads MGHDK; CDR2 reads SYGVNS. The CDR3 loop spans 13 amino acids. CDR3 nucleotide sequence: TGTGCCAGCAGTGAATATAAGGACACTGAAGCTTTCTTT. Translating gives CASSEYKDTEAFF.